This TCR beta chain emerged from a study of Ad26.COV2.S vaccination and SARS-CoV-2 variants. Study-wide results and limits: Vaccine and placebo recipients had comparable breadth of non-spike TCRs.

There are 12 residues in the CDR3. Treatment given: over 15 received Ad26.COV2.S at low or high dose, single or two shots; five or six received placebo; per-sample allocation not given. Each sample was drawn 63 days after the first injection (of vaccine or placebo). A word on this clone: Its antigen remains unidentified. One end of the junction varies from germline; a read error may be responsible.

Clones were sequenced by immunoSEQ multiplex PCR, and TCRdb holds only the in-frame ones, with some missing. The data show 500,000 or so clones, around 85% seen once. This receptor was obtained from a person aged 18-60 years who received the Ad26.COV2.S COVID-19 vaccine or a placebo. This rearrangement joins TRBV12-3 or TRBV12-4 to TRBJ1-2; 9 bases agree with TRBD1. The source was peripheral blood, collected in a trial of Ad26.COV2.S vaccine versus placebo. The chain's CDR3 is CASSPNRGPSLF. The CDR3 nucleotides read TGTGCCAGCAGTCCGAACAGGGGGCCGTCTTTGTTC.